This T cell receptor (beta chain) was found in a study of shared clonotypes between healthy human individuals. The study, taken as a whole, reports: The genetic and exposure-history diversity represented was limited by few donors.

The split of CD4+ cells yielded CD45RA+ naive and CD45RA-negative memory subsets. To note about this clone: As yet, its antigen is unknown.

In the sorted-subset replicate PCRs, about 200 ng DNA, 29,000 or so T cell genomes, was used. Per the original data handling: ImmunoSEQ gave junction-only sequences without quality scores, so filtering differed. Some clones are missing from TCRdb's copy, which holds only in-frame ones; the method was immunoSEQ multiplex PCR. V, J and clone size are taken as reported in that table, and D and trimming were inferred from the DNA itself. Of under 2.5 million clones in the sample, around 93% were seen once. The clonotype comes from a man between 18 and 35 years old in good health. Some clones in this sample may be carry-over from other donors' samples. The sample consisted of naive CD4+ T cells from PBMCs. Subset reported: CD45RA+ positively selected.

CDR3 DNA sequence: TGTGCCAGCTCACCGCTTACCGGGACAGGGAATGGCTACACCTTC. Amino acid sequence: CASSPLTGTGNGYTF. The chain couples TRBV18 to TRBJ1-2; 9 bases are shared with TRBD1. This CDR3 comprises 15 residues. CDR1 KGHSH and CDR2 LQKENI come from the germline V gene. Trimming cost V 3 bases and J 6 bases; bases outside gene matches: 8.